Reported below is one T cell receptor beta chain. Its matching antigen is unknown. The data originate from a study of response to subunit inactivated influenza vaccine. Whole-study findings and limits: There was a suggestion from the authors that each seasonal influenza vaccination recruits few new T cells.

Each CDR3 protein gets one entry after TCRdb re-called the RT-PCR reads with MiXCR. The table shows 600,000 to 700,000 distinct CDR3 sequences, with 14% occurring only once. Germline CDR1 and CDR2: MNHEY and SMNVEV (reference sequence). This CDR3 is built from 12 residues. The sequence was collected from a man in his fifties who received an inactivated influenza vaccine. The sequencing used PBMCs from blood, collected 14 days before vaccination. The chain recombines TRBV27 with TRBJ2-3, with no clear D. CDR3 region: CSSRRLLYTQYF. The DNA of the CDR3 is TGTTCCTCCAGGCGGCTATTGTATACGCAGTATTTT.